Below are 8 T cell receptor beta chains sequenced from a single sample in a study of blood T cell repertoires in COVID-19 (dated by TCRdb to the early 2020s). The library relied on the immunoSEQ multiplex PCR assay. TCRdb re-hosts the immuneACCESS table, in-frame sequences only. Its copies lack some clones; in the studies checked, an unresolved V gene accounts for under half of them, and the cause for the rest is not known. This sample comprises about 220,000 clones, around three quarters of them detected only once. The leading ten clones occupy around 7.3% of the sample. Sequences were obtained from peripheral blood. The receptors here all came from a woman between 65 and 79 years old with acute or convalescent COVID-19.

CDR3 region: CASSQGRTRSGELFF. In nucleotides, the CDR3 is TGTGCCAGCAGCCAAGGTCGTACTAGGTCTGGGGAGCTGTTTTTT. The chain couples TRBV3-1 (or the pseudogene TRBV3-2) to TRBJ2-2; possible D gene TRBD2, 5 bases. V was pared by 1 base and J by 8 bases, with 14 bases between. This CDR3 is built from 15 residues. Germline assignment: CDR1 LGHDT and CDR2 YNNKEL (reference sequence).

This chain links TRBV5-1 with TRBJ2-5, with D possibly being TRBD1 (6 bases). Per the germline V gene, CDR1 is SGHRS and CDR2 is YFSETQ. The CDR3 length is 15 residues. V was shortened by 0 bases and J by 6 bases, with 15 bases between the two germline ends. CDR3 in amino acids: CASSLADQTGQTQYF. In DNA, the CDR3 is TGCGCCAGCAGCTTGGCCGATCAGACAGGACAGACCCAGTACTTC. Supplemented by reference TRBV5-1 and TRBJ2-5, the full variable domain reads KAGVTQTPRYLIKTRGQQVTLSCSPISGHRSVSWYQQTPGQGLQFLFEYFSETQRNKGNFPGRFSGRQFSNSRSEMNVSTLELGDSALYLCASSLADQTGQTQYFGPGTRLLVL.

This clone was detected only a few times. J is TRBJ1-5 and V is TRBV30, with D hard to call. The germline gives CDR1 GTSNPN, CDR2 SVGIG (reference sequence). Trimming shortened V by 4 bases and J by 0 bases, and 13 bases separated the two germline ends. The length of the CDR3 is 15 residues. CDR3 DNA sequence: TGTGCCTGGAATAGGAACGGGGATAGCAATCAGCCCCAGCATTTT. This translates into CAWNRNGDSNQPQHF.

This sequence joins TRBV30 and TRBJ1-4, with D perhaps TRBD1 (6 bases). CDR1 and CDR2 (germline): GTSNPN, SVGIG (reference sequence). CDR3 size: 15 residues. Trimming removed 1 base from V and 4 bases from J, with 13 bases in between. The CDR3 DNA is TGTGCCTGGAGTGCTCAACAGGGCTTTAATGAAAAACTGTTTTTT. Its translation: CAWSAQQGFNEKLFF.

The CDR3 nucleotides read TGTGCCAGCAGCTTAATCTACGGCAAGGGGGATCGAGCTTTCTTT. This translates into CASSLIYGKGDRAFF. The chain links TRBV7-8 to TRBJ1-1, with a tentative D call TRBD1 (6 bases). CDR1 and CDR2 (germline): SGHVS, FQNEAQ. This CDR3 has 15 residues. With 2 bases removed from V and 10 bases from J, the gap between germline ends came to 20 bases. The full variable domain, rest sourced from reference TRBV7-8 and TRBJ1-1, is GAGVSQSPRYKVAKRGQDVALRCDPISGHVSLFWYQQALGQGPEFLTYFQNEAQLDKSGLPSDRFFAERPEGSVSTLKIQRTQQEDSAVYLCASSLIYGKGDRAFFGQGTRLTVV.

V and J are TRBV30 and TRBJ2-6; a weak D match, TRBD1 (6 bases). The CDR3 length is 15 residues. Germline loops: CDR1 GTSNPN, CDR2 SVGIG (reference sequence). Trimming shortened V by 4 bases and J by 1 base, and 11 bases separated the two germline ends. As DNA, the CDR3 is TGTGCCTGGATGATAGACAGGTCTGGGGCCAACGTCCTGACTTTC. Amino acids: CAWMIDRSGANVLTF.

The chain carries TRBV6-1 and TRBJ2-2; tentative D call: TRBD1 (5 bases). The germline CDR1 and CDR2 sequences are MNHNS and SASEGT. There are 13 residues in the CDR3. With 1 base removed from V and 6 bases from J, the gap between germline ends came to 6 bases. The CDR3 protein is CASSEVGPGELFF. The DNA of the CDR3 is TGTGCCAGCAGTGAAGTGGGGCCCGGGGAGCTGTTTTTT.

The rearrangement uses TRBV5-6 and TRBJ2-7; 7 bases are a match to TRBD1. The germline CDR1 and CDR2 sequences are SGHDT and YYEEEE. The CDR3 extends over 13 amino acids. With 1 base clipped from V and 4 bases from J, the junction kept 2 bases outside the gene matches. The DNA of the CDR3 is TGTGCCAGCAGCTTGCAGGGGGAGTACGAGCAGTACTTC. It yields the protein CASSLQGEYEQYF. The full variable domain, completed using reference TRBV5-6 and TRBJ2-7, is DAGVTQSPTHLIKTRGQQVTLRCSPKSGHDTVSWYQQALGQGPQFIFQYYEEEERQRGNFPDRFSGHQFPNYSSELNVNALLLGDSALYLCASSLQGEYEQYFGPGTRLTVT.